This TCR beta chain was found in a study of cytomegalovirus exposure and HLA in healthy donors. Whole-study findings and limits: A list of 150 or so TCR beta chains associated with cytomegalovirus was given. In vitro, three CMV-associated chains proved specific for CMV antigens. Rarity marked most TCR sequences, yet some public TCRs occurred in many donors.

The donors formed part of the approximately 120-subject validation cohort, distinct from the approximately 670-subject first cohort. This clone was seen a handful of times. Its antigen is not identified. Trimming took 3 bases from V and 0 from J, leaving 2 bases between them. Looked up from germline, CDR1 is PRHDT and CDR2 is FYEKMQ (reference sequence). This CDR3 spans 12 amino acids. Method: immunoSEQ multiplex PCR; TCRdb's copy keeps in-frame clones and lacks some. The repertoire has 90,000 to 150,000 clones, 88% of them found once; the top ten carry 1.5% to 2%. The source is a man aged 18 to 29 in good health and CMV-seronegative. The chain has TRBV13 and TRBJ1-2; D unclear. The sequencing input was PBMCs. This chain's CDR3 is CASSFTNYGYTF. The CDR3 nucleotides read TGTGCCAGCAGCTTTACTAACTATGGCTACACCTTC.